This is a list of T cell receptor beta chains from one sample in a study of Ad26.COV2.S vaccination and SARS-CoV-2 variants. TCRdb's table, derived via immunoSEQ multiplex PCR, lists solely in-frame clones and lacks some. The sample gives fewer than 900,000 clones, about 89% of which show up once; around 1.5% is in the top ten. The specimen was peripheral blood, collected in a trial of Ad26.COV2.S vaccine versus placebo. These receptors all come from a person between 18 and 59 years old who received the Ad26.COV2.S COVID-19 vaccine or a placebo. Each CDR3 is given with its conserved first and last residue. D genes are given only for firm matches. Clone size is stated in some rows and not others, as once, few, many or a class when expanded.

J	V	length	D	size	CDR3	DNA
TRBJ2-7	TRBV9	15	NA	NA	CASSVEGDSTYEQYF	TGTGCCAGCAGCGTAGAGGGAGACTCCACCTACGAGCAGTACTTC
TRBJ2-6	TRBV7-8	15	NA	NA	CASSLAGSGANVLTF	TGTGCCAGCAGCTTAGCGGGCTCTGGGGCCAACGTCCTGACTTTC
TRBJ2-7	TRBV24-1	13	TRBD1	NA	CATSEYTGDEQYF	TGTGCCACCAGTGAATATACAGGGGACGAGCAGTACTTC
TRBJ2-3	TRBV6-6	13	NA	NA	CASSYPGADTQYF	TGTGCCAGCAGTTACCCAGGGGCGGATACGCAGTATTTT
TRBJ2-2	TRBV11-3	16	NA	NA	CASSLEGTPNTGELFF	TGTGCCAGCAGCTTAGAAGGGACACCGAACACCGGGGAGCTGTTTTTT
TRBJ1-1	TRBV4-2	15	NA	NA	CASSQKSAENTEAFF	TGTGCCAGCAGCCAAAAATCAGCTGAGAACACTGAAGCTTTCTTT
TRBJ2-1	TRBV4-1	19	TRBD2	NA	CASSPTRGGLLAGYNEQFF	TGCGCCAGCAGCCCCACGCGGGGGGGACTGCTAGCGGGGTACAATGAGCAGTTCTTC
TRBJ1-3	TRBV19	14	TRBD1	NA	CASREGATGNTIYF	TGTGCCAGTAGAGAGGGGGCTACTGGAAACACCATATATTTT
TRBJ2-4	TRBV19	15	NA	NA	CASSFGGIAKNIQYF	TGTGCCAGTAGTTTCGGGGGAATAGCCAAAAACATTCAGTACTTC
TRBJ1-6	TRBV7-2	18	TRBD1	NA	CASSLARTGFTYNSPLHF	TGTGCCAGCAGCTTAGCCCGGACAGGGTTCACCTATAATTCACCCCTCCACTTT
TRBJ2-1	TRBV2	16	NA	NA	CASRAGEWNFPLGQFF	TGTGCCAGCCGGGCCGGGGAGTGGAATTTTCCTCTCGGGCAGTTCTTC
TRBJ2-1	TRBV24-1	13	NA	NA	CATSAPSVSEQFF	TGTGCCACCAGTGCCCCTAGCGTGAGTGAGCAGTTCTTC
TRBJ2-3	TRBV6-6	16	TRBD2	NA	CASSSPGTSGTDTQYF	TGTGCCAGCAGCTCTCCCGGGACTAGCGGCACAGATACGCAGTATTTT
TRBJ1-2	TRBV7-8	16	NA	once	CASSLNIQGSVYGYTF	TGTGCCAGCAGCTTAAATATCCAGGGGTCTGTCTATGGCTACACCTTC
TRBJ1-6	TRBV6-2/TRBV6-3	13	TRBD1	NA	CASSRTGPLSLHF	TGTGCCAGCAGTAGGACAGGCCCCCTCAGCCTCCACTTT
TRBJ2-3	TRBV10-3	15	TRBD2	NA	CAISEPGLDTDTQYF	TGTGCCATCAGTGAGCCGGGACTAGATACAGATACGCAGTATTTT
TRBJ1-4	TRBV2	16	TRBD1	once	CAASRDSIRLGEKLFF	TGTGCCGCTAGCAGGGACAGTATTCGTCTCGGAGAAAAACTGTTTTTT
TRBJ2-7	TRBV5-4	13	NA	NA	CASSSRGFHEQYF	TGTGCCAGCAGCTCCAGGGGATTCCACGAGCAGTACTTC
TRBJ2-1	TRBV7-9	18	TRBD1	NA	CASSLVHKTGSKDNEQFF	TGTGCCAGCAGCTTAGTCCATAAGACAGGGTCAAAAGACAATGAGCAGTTCTTC
TRBJ1-1	TRBV5-5	15	NA	NA	CASSAGTLSATEAFF	TGTGCCAGCAGCGCGGGGACACTTTCGGCCACTGAAGCTTTCTTT
TRBJ2-5	TRBV2	13	NA	NA	CASSVDSQETQYF	TGTGCCAGCAGCGTGGACAGCCAAGAGACCCAGTACTTC
TRBJ2-7	TRBV10-3	16	TRBD2	NA	CAISERGNSGGYEQYF	TGTGCCATCAGTGAGAGGGGGAATAGCGGGGGCTACGAGCAGTACTTC
TRBJ2-7	TRBV5-6	13	TRBD2	NA	CASTSWEGNEQYF	TGTGCCAGCACCTCCTGGGAGGGGAACGAGCAGTACTTC
TRBJ1-1	TRBV13	14	NA	NA	CASSPGTMNTEAFF	TGTGCCAGCAGCCCCGGGACAATGAACACTGAAGCTTTCTTT
TRBJ2-1	TRBV24-1	16	TRBD2	NA	CATSDLVAGGWGEQFF	TGTGCCACCAGTGATTTGGTGGCGGGAGGTTGGGGTGAGCAGTTCTTC
TRBJ2-5	TRBV7-9	16	TRBD2	NA	CASSLLGLAGGETQYF	TGTGCCAGCAGCTTATTAGGACTAGCGGGCGGGGAGACCCAGTACTTC
TRBJ1-5	TRBV27	14	TRBD1	NA	CASSLRGRGQPQHF	TGTGCCAGCAGTTTAAGGGGGCGAGGTCAGCCCCAGCATTTT
TRBJ1-1	TRBV27	13	TRBD1	NA	CASSRQGNTEAFF	TGTGCCAGCAGTCGACAGGGTAACACTGAAGCTTTCTTT
TRBJ2-2	TRBV5-4	14	NA	NA	CASSLGENTGELFF	TGTGCCAGCAGCTTGGGCGAGAACACCGGGGAGCTGTTTTTT